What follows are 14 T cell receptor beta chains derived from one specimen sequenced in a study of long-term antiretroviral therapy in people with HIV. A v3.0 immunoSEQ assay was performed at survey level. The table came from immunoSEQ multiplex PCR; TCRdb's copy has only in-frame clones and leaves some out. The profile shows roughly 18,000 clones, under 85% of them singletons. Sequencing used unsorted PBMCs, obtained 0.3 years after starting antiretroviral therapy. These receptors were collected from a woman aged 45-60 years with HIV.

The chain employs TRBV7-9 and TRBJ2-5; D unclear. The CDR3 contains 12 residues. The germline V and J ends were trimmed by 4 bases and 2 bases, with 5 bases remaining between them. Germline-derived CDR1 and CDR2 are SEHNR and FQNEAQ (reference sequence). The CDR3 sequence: CASSSPQETQYF. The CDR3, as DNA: TGTGCCAGCAGCTCTCCGCAAGAGACCCAGTACTTC.

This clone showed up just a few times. CDR3 nucleotide sequence: TGTGCCAGCAGCCAAGGGGGTGGGGGCGGTGGCTACACCTTC. Residues: CASSQGGGGGGYTF. The V and J genes are TRBV4-2 and TRBJ1-2; a weak D match, TRBD1 (6 bases). Per germline, CDR1 LGHNA and CDR2 YNFKEQ. V was trimmed by 1 base and J by 7 bases, leaving 13 bases between them. The length of the CDR3 is 14 residues.

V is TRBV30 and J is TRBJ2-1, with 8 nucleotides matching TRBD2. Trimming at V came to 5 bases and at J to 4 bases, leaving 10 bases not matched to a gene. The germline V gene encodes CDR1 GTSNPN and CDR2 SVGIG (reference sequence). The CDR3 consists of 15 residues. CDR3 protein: CAWGESSGGYNEQFF. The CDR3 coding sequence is TGTGCCTGGGGAGAGTCATCGGGGGGGTACAATGAGCAGTTCTTC.

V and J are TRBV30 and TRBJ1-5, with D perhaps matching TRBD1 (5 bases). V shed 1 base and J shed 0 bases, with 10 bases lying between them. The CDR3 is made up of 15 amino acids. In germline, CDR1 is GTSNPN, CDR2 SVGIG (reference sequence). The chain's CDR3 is CAWSEGFYSNQPQHF. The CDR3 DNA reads TGTGCCTGGAGTGAGGGGTTCTATAGCAATCAGCCCCAGCATTTT.

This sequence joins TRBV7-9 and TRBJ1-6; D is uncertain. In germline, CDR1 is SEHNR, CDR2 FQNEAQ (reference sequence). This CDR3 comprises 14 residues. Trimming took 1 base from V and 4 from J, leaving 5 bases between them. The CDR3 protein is CASSLVEYNSPLHF. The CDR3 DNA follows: TGTGCCAGCAGCTTAGTAGAGTATAATTCACCCCTCCACTTT.

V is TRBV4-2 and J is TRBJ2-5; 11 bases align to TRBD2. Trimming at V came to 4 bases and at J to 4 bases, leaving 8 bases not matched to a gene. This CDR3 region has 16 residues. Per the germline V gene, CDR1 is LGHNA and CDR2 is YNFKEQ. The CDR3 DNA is TGTGCCAGCAGCCTCTTTTCTAGCGGGGGGTCAGAGACCCAGTACTTC. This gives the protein CASSLFSSGGSETQYF.

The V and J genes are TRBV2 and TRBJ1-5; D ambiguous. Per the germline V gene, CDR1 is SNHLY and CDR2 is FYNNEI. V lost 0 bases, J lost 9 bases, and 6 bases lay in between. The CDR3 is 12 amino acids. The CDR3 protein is CASSEAKRPQHF. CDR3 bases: TGTGCCAGCAGTGAAGCAAAGCGGCCCCAGCATTTT.

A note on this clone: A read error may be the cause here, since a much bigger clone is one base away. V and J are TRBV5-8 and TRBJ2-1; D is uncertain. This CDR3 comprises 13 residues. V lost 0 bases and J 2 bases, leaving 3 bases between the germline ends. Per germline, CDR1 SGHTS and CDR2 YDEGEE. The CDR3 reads CASSLDTYNEQFF. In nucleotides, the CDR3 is TGTGCCAGCAGCTTGGACACCTACAATGAGCAGTTCTTC.

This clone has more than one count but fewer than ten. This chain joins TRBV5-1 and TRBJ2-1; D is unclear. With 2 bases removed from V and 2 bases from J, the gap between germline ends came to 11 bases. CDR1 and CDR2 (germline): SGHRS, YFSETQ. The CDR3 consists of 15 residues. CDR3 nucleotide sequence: TGCGCCAGCAGCTTAGAGAGCGCCACCTACAATGAGCAGTTCTTC. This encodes CASSLESATYNEQFF.

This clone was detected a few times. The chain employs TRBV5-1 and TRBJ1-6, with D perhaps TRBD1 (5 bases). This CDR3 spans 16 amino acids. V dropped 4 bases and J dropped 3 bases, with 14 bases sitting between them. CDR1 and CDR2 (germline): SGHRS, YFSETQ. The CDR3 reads CASSNRTLFYNSPLHF. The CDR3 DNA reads TGCGCCAGCAGCAACCGGACACTCTTCTATAATTCACCCCTCCACTTT.

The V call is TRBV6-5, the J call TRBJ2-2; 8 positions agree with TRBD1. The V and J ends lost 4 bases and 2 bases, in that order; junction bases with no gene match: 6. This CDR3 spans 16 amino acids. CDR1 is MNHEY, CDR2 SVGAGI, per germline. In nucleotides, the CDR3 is TGTGCCAGCAGTTTAGTAGGACAGGGTAACACCGGGGAGCTGTTTTTT. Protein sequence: CASSLVGQGNTGELFF.

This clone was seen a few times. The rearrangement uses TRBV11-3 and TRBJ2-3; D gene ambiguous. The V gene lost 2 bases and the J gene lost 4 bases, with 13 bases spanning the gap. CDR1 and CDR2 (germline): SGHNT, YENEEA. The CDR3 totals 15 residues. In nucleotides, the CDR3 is TGTGCCAGCAGCTTAATCAGTATAGGGTCAGATACGCAGTATTTT. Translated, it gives CASSLISIGSDTQYF.

The chain's CDR3 is CASSSLHANQPQHF. The CDR3 DNA sequence: TGCGCCAGCAGCTCATTACACGCTAATCAGCCCCAGCATTTT. The chain combines TRBV5-1 with TRBJ1-5; D is undetermined. Germline-derived CDR1 and CDR2 are SGHRS and YFSETQ. V was trimmed by 3 bases and J by 4 bases, leaving 11 bases between them. This CDR3 is built from 14 residues.

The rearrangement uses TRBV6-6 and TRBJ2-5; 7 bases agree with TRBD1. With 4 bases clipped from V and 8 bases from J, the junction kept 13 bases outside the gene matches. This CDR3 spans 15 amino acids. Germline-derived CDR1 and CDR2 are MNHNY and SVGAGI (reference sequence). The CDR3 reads CASSFAPGQYGTQYF. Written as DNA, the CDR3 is TGTGCCAGCAGTTTTGCCCCGGGACAGTATGGAACCCAGTACTTC.